This T cell receptor beta chain originates from a study of cytomegalovirus exposure and HLA in healthy donors. Study results and caveats: Later analysis reportedly placed an Asian-associated ancestry cluster below the roughly 700-donor mean in N-insertions.

CDR1 is SGHRS, CDR2 YFSETQ, per germline. This CDR3 contains 15 residues. V was shortened by 2 bases and J by 4 bases, with 13 bases between the two germline ends. Primers included in the PCR were 60 Vbeta and 13 Jbeta primers. The data were produced by immunoSEQ multiplex PCR, yet TCRdb's version contains in-frame clones alone and is incomplete. The table records 100,000 to 130,000 clones, approximately 80% of them present only once. About this clone itself: The target antigen is unknown.

Sequencing used PBMCs. This chain uses TRBV5-1 with TRBJ2-1; TRBD2 is a possible D gene (6 bases). The origin of this receptor is a male donor in good health and CMV-seronegative. The CDR3 bases are TGCGCCAGCAGCTTCTCCGGGACTTCTTACAATGAGCAGTTCTTC. Translated, it gives CASSFSGTSYNEQFF.